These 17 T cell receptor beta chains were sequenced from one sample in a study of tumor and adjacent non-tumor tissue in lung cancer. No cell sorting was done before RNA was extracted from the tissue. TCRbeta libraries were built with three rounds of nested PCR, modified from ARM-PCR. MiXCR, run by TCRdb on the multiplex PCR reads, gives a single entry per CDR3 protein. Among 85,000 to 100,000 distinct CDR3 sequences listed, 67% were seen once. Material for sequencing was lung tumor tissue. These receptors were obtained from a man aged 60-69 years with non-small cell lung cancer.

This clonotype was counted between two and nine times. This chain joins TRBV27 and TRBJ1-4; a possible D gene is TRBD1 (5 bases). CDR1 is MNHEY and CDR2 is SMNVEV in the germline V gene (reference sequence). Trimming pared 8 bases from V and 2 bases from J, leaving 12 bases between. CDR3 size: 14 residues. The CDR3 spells CASRAGSTNEKLFF. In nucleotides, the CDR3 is TGTGCCAGCCGAGCAGGGAGTACTAATGAAAAACTGTTTTTT.

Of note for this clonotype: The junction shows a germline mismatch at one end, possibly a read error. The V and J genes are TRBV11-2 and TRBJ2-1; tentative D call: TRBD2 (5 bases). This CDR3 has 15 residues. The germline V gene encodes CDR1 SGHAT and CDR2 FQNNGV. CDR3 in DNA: TGCGCCAGCAGCTCGCGGACTGGCGGCTACAATGAGCAGCTCTTC. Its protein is CASSSRTGGYNEQLF.

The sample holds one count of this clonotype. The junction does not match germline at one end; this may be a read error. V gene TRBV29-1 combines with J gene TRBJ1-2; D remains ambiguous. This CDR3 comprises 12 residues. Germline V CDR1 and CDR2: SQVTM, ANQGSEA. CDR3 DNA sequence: TGCAGCGTTGAAGTCAATAACTATGGTTACATCTTC. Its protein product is CSVEVNNYGYIF.

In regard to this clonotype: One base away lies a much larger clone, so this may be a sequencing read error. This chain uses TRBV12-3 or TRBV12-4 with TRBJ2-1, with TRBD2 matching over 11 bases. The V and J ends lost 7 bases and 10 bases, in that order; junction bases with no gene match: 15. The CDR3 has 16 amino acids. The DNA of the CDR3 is TGTGCCAGCATCTACGTTAGCGGGAGGGCCCGGAGGGAGCAGTTCTTC. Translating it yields CASIYVSGRARREQFF.

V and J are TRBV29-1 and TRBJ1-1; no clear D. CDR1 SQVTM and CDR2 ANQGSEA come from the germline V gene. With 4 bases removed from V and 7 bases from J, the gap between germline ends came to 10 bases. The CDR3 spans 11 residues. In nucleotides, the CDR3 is TGCAGCGTTGCGGTCAGTTGTGAAGCTTTCTTT. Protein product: CSVAVSCEAFF.

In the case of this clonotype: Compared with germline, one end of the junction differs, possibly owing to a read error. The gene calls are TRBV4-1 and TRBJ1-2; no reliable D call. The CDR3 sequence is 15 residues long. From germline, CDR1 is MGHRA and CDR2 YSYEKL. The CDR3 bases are TGCGCCAACCGCCAAGATGAATCCCCCGCCTATGGCCACACCTTC. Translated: CANRQDESPAYGHTF.

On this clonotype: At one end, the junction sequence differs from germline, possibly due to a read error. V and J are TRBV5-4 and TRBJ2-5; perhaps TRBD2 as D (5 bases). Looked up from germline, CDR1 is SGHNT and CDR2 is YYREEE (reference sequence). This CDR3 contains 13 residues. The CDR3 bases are TGTGCCAGCAGCTTAGTCGGGAAAGAGACCCAGTACTTT. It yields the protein CASSLVGKETQYF.

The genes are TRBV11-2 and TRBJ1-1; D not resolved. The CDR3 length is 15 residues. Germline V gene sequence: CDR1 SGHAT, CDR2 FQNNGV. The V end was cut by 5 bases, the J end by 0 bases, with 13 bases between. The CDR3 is CASSPGGNLNTEAFF. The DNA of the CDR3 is TGTGCCAGCAGCCCGGGCGGGAATTTGAACACTGAAGCTTTCTTT.

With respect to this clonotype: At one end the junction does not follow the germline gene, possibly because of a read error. CDR3 amino acids: CASRPQGAHPSNTEALF. The CDR3 nucleotides read TGCGCCAGTAGGCCGCAGGGGGCACATCCTTCGAACACTGAAGCTTTGTTT. The chain links TRBV5-1 to TRBJ1-1; 8 nucleotides align to TRBD1. This CDR3 spans 17 amino acids. The germline V gene has CDR1 SGHRS and CDR2 YFSETQ.

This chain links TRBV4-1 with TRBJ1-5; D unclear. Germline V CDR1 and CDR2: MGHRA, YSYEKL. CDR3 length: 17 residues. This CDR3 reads CASSQDLTGLGNQPQHF. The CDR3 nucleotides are TGCGCGAGTAGTCAAGATTTAACCGGTTTGGGCAATCAGCCCCAGCATTTT.

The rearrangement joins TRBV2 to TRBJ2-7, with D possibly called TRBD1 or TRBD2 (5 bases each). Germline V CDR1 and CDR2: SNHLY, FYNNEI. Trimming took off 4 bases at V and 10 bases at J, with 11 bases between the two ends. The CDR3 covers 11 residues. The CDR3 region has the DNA TGTGCCAGCAGTGGGGGGAGCTACCAGTACTTC. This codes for CASSGGSYQYF.

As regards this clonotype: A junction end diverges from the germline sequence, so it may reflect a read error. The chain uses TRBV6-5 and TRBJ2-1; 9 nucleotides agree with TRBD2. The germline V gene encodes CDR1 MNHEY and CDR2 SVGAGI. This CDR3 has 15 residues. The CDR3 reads CTSSYTLAGANEQFF. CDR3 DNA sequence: TGTACCAGCAGTTACACGTTAGCGGGAGCGAATGAGCAGTTCTTC.

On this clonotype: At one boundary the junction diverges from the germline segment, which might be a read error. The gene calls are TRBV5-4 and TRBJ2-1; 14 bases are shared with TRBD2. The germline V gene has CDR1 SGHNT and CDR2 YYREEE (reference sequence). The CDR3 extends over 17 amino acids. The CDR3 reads CASSLKTSGRALNEQFF. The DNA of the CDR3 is TGTGCCAGCAGCCTGAAGACTAGCGGGAGGGCCCTCAATGAGCAATTCTTC.

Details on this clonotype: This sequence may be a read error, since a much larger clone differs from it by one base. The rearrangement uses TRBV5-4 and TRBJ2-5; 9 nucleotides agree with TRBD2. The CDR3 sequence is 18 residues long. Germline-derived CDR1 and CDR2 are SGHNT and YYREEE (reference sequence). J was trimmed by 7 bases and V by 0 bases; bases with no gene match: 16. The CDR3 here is CASSLGNRGGGEKGTQYF. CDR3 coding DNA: TGTGCCAGCAGCTTGGGGAACCGAGGCGGGGGGGAAAAAGGGACCCAGTACTTC.

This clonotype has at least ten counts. The CDR3 DNA sequence: TGTGCCAGCAGGGGGGACGGCCCCTATGGCTACACCTTC. Protein sequence: CASRGDGPYGYTF. The chain links TRBV12-3 or TRBV12-4 to TRBJ1-2, with D perhaps matching TRBD1 (5 bases). There are 13 residues in the CDR3. Between the trimmed V and J ends, which lost 6 bases and 4 bases, there was a span of 12 bases.

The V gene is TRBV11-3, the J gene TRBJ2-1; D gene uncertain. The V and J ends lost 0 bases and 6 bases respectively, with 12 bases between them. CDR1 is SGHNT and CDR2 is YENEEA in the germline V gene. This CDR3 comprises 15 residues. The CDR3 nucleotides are TGTGCCAGCAGCTTAGAGCGGATTAGGACCAATGAGCAGTTCTTC. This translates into CASSLERIRTNEQFF.

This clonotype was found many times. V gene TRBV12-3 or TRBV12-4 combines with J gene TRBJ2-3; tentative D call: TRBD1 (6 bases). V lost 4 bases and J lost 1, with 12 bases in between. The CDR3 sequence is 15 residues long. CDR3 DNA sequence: TGTGCCAGCAGTTCCTACAGGGCCGGCACAGATACGCAGTATTTT. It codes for CASSSYRAGTDTQYF.